These 22 T cell receptor beta chains were all obtained from the same sample, sequenced in a study of T cells in Graves' hyperthyroidism and ophthalmopathy. The TCR beta CDR3 regions underwent amplification using RNA transcripts as the source. HTBI primers drove first-round RT-PCR of the TCR CDR3. TCRdb independently ran MiXCR on the multiplex PCR reads; one entry per CDR3 protein. The table has over 300,000 distinct CDR3 sequences, about 15% seen once. The sample was blood. The origin of the receptors is a woman aged 55-70 years with Graves' hyperthyroidism.

This clonotype was counted ten times or more. This chain uses TRBV13 with TRBJ2-7; tentative D call: TRBD1 (5 bases). The germline gives CDR1 PRHDT, CDR2 FYEKMQ (reference sequence). V shed 2 bases and J shed 5 bases, with 7 bases lying between them. CDR3 length equals 12 residues. CDR3 nucleotide sequence: TGTGCCAGCAGCTTAATAGGGGACGAGCAGTACTTC. It specifies CASSLIGDEQYF.

This clonotype was counted at least ten times. CDR3 loop: CSGQGGMNTEAFF. As DNA, the CDR3 is TGCAGCGGCCAAGGGGGCATGAACACTGAAGCTTTCTTT. V gene TRBV29-1 combines with J gene TRBJ1-1; the match to TRBD1 covers 7 bases. J gave up 0 bases and V 7 bases, and 5 bases lay outside the gene matches. The CDR3 has 13 amino acids. From germline, CDR1 is SQVTM and CDR2 ANQGSEA.

This clonotype was observed many times. The chain has TRBV5-1 and TRBJ2-2, with 11 bases aligning to TRBD2. Germline V gives CDR1 SGHRS, CDR2 YFSETQ. This CDR3 is 17 amino acids long. V lost 4 bases and J lost 2; bases outside the gene matches: 7. The DNA for the CDR3 is TGCGCCAGCAGCAGTAGGACTAGCGGGCCTAACACCGGGGAGCTGTTTTTT. It translates to CASSSRTSGPNTGELFF.

The chain is built from TRBV11-2 and TRBJ2-5; a weak D match, TRBD1 (7 bases). The CDR3 is 14 residues long. Trimming took off 4 bases at V and 4 bases at J, with 13 bases between the two ends. The germline V gene encodes CDR1 SGHAT and CDR2 FQNNGV. The CDR3 loop is CASSYQGGRETQYF. CDR3 nucleotide sequence: TGTGCCAGCAGCTACCAGGGGGGCCGAGAGACCCAGTACTTC.

This clonotype was counted ten times or more. The chain has TRBV27 and TRBJ2-7; possible D gene TRBD1, 6 bases. Trimming took off 3 bases at V and 1 base at J, with 10 bases between the two ends. Germline V gives CDR1 MNHEY, CDR2 SMNVEV (reference sequence). CDR3 length equals 14 residues. CDR3 amino acids: CASSFLGASYEQYF. DNA of the CDR3: TGTGCCAGCAGTTTCCTGGGGGCGTCCTACGAGCAGTACTTC.

The chain uses TRBV7-3 and TRBJ2-7, with D possibly TRBD2 on 6 matching bases. From germline, CDR1 is SGHTA and CDR2 FQGTGA. The CDR3 consists of 13 residues. With 5 bases removed from V and 4 bases from J, the gap between germline ends came to 12 bases. CDR3 sequence: CASSLSEGYEQYF. The CDR3, as DNA: TGTGCCAGCAGCCTATCGGAGGGGTACGAGCAGTACTTC.

This clonotype appeared many times. The chain combines TRBV12-3 or TRBV12-4 with TRBJ2-1; no clear D. V was cut by 6 bases and J by 0 bases, with 12 bases left in between. The CDR3 has 15 amino acids. CDR3 in amino acids: CASSSGPSSYNEQFF. CDR3 DNA: TGTGCCAGCAGCTCCGGGCCGAGCTCCTACAATGAGCAGTTCTTC.

This clonotype was detected ten times or more. This chain uses TRBV7-2 with TRBJ1-5; D call uncertain. The germline gives CDR1 SGHTA, CDR2 FQGNSA. CDR3 length equals 12 residues. V was pared by 4 bases and J by 9 bases, with 10 bases between. The chain's CDR3 is CASSSSQRPQHF. The CDR3 DNA is TGTGCCAGCAGCTCTTCCCAGAGGCCCCAGCATTTT.

This clonotype showed up many times. CDR3 sequence (DNA): TGTGCCAGCAGTTTTGGATCCTCCTACGAGCAGTACTTC. Translated, it gives CASSFGSSYEQYF. The chain has TRBV12-3 or TRBV12-4 and TRBJ2-7; no clear D. The CDR3 extends over 13 amino acids. Trimming stripped 3 bases from V and 0 bases from J, with 6 bases between.

This clonotype was seen at least ten times. The chain employs TRBV7-3 and TRBJ1-4; D remains ambiguous. Germline assignment: CDR1 SGHTA and CDR2 FQGTGA. Trimming cost V 5 bases and J 0 bases, with 10 bases left between them. This CDR3 is 15 amino acids long. The CDR3 region is CASSPAAATNEKLFF. CDR3 coding DNA: TGTGCCAGCAGCCCGGCAGCTGCAACTAATGAAAAACTGTTTTTT.

This clonotype was observed a handful of times. The V gene is TRBV24-1, the J gene TRBJ2-1; tentatively, D is TRBD1 (5 bases). The germline gives CDR1 KGHDR, CDR2 SFDVKD. The CDR3 covers 15 residues. V shed 4 bases and J shed 6 bases, with 15 bases lying between them. This CDR3 reads CATSEWGTPINEQFF. CDR3 DNA sequence: TGTGCCACCAGTGAATGGGGCACACCCATCAATGAGCAGTTCTTC.

Worth noting for this clonotype: One base away lies a much larger clone, so this may be a sequencing read error. The chain is built from TRBV11-2 and TRBJ2-2, with 9 bases lining up with TRBD2. The V segment lost 5 bases and the J segment 3 bases; nucleotides outside the gene matches: 10. Germline V gene data show CDR1 as SGHAT and CDR2 as FQNNGV. The CDR3 totals 17 residues. The chain's CDR3 is CASSDSRTSVDTGELFF. DNA for the CDR3: TGTGCCAGCAGCGACTCTCGGACTAGCGTAGACACCGGGGAGCTGTTTTTT.

This clonotype was recorded a few times. The chain combines TRBV4-1 with TRBJ1-5; D unclear. The CDR3 contains 13 residues. V lost 0 bases and J lost 5, with 5 bases in between. Germline loops: CDR1 MGHRA, CDR2 YSYEKL. The CDR3, as DNA: TGCGCCAGCAGCCAAGACGGCTATCAGCCCCAGCATTTT. It translates to CASSQDGYQPQHF.

This chain joins TRBV5-1 and TRBJ2-1; D not certain. CDR1 and CDR2 from the germline V gene are SGHRS and YFSETQ. The CDR3 is 12 residues long. Between the trimmed V and J ends, which lost 4 bases and 12 bases, there was a span of 14 bases. The CDR3 DNA is TGCGCCAGCAGCCCCATCGGAGCTTGGCAGTTCTTC. Its translation is CASSPIGAWQFF.

Worth noting for this clonotype: Just one base apart from a much larger clone, this may be a read error. The chain couples TRBV4-2 to TRBJ2-3; 13 nucleotides match TRBD2. Per germline, CDR1 LGHNA and CDR2 YNFKEQ. V lost 5 bases and J lost 4; bases outside the gene matches: 15. The CDR3 loop spans 19 amino acids. The CDR3 region is CASSKGTSGDRASSDTQYF. The CDR3 DNA reads TGTGCCAGCAGCAAAGGGACTAGCGGGGACCGTGCTAGCTCAGATACGCAGTATTTT.

There are many counts of this clonotype. V usage is TRBV20-1 and J usage is TRBJ2-5, with 11 bases aligning to TRBD2. Per the germline V gene, CDR1 is DFQATT and CDR2 is SNEGSKA (reference sequence). The CDR3 sequence is 13 residues long. With V trimmed by 6 bases and J by 7 bases, 7 bases remained unmatched. For the CDR3, the DNA is TGCAGTGCGGCCGGGACTAGCGGAGCGACCCAGTACTTC. Its protein product is CSAAGTSGATQYF.

The rearrangement joins TRBV29-1 to TRBJ2-2; no clear D. Looked up from germline, CDR1 is SQVTM and CDR2 is ANQGSEA. The CDR3 spans 13 residues. Between the trimmed V and J ends, which lost 7 bases and 2 bases, there was a span of 11 bases. The CDR3 nucleotides read TGCAGCGGACTGGTCCCAAACACCGGGGAGCTGTTTTTT. Translated: CSGLVPNTGELFF.

Points on this clonotype: A read error is likely, as this CDR3 ends without the conserved phenylalanine or tryptophan. CDR3 amino acids: CASSSAGENNEQFL. CDR3 bases: TGTGCCAGCAGCTCAGCGGGAGAAAACAATGAGCAGTTCCTC. The chain combines TRBV11-2 with TRBJ2-1; 8 bases align to TRBD2. Per germline, CDR1 SGHAT and CDR2 FQNNGV. This CDR3 spans 14 amino acids. With 4 bases clipped from V and 5 bases from J, the junction kept 4 bases outside the gene matches.

This clonotype was counted a few times. The rearrangement uses TRBV19 and TRBJ1-4; weak D call: TRBD1 (6 bases). V lost 6 bases, J lost 6 bases, and 11 bases lay in between. Germline-derived CDR1 and CDR2 are LNHDA and SQIVND (reference sequence). There are 13 residues in the CDR3. CDR3 sequence reads: CASSGQIDEKLFF. CDR3 DNA sequence: TGTGCCAGTAGCGGACAGATTGATGAAAAACTGTTTTTT.

This clonotype was seen many times. This chain joins TRBV2 and TRBJ2-2; 13 bases are a match to TRBD2. CDR3 size: 15 residues. The V segment lost 6 bases and the J segment 7 bases; nucleotides outside the gene matches: 5. Germline CDR1 and CDR2: SNHLY and FYNNEI. The CDR3 is CASRRTSGSFGELFF. In nucleotides, the CDR3 is TGTGCCAGCAGACGGACTAGCGGGAGTTTCGGGGAGCTGTTTTTT.

This clonotype was seen many times. The V call is TRBV5-5, the J call TRBJ1-1; D may be TRBD1 (5 bases). Trimming shortened V by 0 bases and J by 6 bases, and 9 bases separated the two germline ends. The CDR3 runs to 13 residues. The germline V gene encodes CDR1 SGHKS and CDR2 YYEKEE (reference sequence). The CDR3, as DNA: TGTGCCAGCAGCTTGGAGTGGGGCTCTGAAGCTTTCTTT. Its protein is CASSLEWGSEAFF.

This chain links TRBV5-1 with TRBJ2-6, with D perhaps given as TRBD1 or TRBD2 (5 bases each). V shed 0 bases and J shed 2 bases, with 15 bases lying between them. Germline loops: CDR1 SGHRS, CDR2 YFSETQ. This CDR3 comprises 18 residues. As DNA, the CDR3 is TGCGCCAGCAGCTTGGCCGGGGCAGGAGAGACTGGGGCCAACGTCCTGACTTTC. It is translated as CASSLAGAGETGANVLTF.